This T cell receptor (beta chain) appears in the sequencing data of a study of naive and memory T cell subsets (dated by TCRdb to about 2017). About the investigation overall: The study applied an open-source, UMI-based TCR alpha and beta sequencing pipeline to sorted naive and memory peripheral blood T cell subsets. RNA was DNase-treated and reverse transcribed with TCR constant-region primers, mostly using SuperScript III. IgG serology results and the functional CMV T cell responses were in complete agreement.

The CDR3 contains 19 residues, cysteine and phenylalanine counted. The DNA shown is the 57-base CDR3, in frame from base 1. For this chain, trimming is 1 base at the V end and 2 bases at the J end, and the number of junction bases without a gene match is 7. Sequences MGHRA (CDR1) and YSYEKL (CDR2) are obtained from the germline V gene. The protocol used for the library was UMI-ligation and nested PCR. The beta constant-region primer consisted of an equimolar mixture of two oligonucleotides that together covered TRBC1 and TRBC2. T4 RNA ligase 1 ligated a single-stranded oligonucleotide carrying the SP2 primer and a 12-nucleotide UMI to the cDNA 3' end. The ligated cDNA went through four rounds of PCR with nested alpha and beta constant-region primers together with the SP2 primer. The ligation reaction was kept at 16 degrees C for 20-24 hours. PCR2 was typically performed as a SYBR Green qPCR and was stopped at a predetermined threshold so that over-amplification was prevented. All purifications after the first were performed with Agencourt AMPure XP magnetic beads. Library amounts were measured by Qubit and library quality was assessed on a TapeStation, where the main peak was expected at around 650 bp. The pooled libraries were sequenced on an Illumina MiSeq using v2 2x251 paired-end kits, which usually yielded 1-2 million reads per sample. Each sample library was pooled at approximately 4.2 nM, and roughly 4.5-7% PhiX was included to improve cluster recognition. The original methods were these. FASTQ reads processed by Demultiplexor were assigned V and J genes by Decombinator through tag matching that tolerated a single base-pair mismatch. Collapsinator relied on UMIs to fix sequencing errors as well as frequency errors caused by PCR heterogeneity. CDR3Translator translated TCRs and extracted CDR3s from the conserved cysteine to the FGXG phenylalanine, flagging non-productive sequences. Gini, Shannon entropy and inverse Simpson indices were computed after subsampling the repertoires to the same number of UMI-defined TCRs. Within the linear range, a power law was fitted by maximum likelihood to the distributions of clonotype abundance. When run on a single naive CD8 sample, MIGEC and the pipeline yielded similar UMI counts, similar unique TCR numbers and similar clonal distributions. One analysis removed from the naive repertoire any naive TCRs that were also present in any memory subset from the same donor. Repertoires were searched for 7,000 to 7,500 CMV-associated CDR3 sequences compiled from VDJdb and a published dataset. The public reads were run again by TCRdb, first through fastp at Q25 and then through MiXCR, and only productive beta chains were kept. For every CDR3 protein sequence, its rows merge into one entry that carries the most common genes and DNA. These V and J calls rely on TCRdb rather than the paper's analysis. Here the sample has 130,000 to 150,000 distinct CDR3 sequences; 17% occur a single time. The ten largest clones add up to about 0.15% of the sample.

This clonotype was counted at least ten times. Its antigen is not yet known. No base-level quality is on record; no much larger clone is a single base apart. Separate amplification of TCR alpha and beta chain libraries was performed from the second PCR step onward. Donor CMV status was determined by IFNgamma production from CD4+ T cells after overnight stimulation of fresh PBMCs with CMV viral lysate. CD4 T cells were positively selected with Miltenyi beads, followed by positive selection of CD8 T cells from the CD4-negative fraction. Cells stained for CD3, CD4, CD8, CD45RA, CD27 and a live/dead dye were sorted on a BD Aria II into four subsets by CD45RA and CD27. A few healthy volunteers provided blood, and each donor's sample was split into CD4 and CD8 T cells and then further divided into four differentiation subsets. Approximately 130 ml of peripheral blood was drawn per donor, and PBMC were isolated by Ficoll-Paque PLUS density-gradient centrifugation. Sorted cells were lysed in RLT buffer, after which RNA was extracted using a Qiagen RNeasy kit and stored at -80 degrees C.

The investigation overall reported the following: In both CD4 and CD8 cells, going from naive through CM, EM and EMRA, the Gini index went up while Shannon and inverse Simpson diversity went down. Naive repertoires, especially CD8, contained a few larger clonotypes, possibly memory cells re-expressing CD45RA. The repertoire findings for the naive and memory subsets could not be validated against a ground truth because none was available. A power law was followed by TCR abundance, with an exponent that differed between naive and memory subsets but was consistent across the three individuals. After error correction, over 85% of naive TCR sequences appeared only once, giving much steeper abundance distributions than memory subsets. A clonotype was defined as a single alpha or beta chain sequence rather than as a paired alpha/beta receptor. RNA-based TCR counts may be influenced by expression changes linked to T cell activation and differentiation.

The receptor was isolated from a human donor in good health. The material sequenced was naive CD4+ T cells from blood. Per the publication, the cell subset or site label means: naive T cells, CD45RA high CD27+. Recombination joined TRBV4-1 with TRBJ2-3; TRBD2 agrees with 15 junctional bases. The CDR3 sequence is CASSQADGTSGGYTDTQYF. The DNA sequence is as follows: TGCGCCAGCAGCCAAGCGGACGGGACTAGCGGGGGGTACACAGATACGCAGTATTTT.